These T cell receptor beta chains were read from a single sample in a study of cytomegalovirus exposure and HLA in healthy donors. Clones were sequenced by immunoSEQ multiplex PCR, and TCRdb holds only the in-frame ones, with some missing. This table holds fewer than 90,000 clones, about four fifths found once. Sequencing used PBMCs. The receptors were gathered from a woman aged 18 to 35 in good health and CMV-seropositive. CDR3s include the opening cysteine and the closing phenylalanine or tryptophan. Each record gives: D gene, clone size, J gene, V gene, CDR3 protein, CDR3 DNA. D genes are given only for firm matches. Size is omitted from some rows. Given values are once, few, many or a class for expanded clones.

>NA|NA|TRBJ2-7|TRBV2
CASSEADSSYEQYF
TGTGCCAGCAGTGAAGCTGACAGTTCCTACGAGCAGTACTTC
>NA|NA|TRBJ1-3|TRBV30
CAWTQTGGNTIYF
TGTGCCTGGACCCAGACAGGCGGAAACACCATATATTTT
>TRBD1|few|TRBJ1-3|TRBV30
CAWVDPGQGVNGNTIYF
TGTGCCTGGGTGGATCCGGGACAGGGGGTTAATGGAAACACCATATATTTT
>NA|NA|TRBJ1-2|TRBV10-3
CAISPLNTLNYGYTF
TGTGCCATCAGTCCTTTAAACACCCTCAACTATGGCTACACCTTC
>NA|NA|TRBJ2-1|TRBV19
CASNADYNEQFF
TGTGCCAGTAATGCAGACTACAATGAGCAGTTCTTC
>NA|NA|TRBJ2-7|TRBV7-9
CASSLATTAGGSYEQYF
TGTGCCAGCAGCTTAGCCACCACCGCCGGGGGTTCCTACGAGCAGTACTTC
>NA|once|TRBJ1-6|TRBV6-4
CASSEQTNPNSPLHF
TGTGCCAGCAGTGAACAGACGAACCCCAATTCACCCCTCCACTTT
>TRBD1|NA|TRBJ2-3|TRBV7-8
CASSFTVGQGRNTQYF
TGTGCCAGCAGCTTCACTGTGGGACAGGGACGTAATACGCAGTATTTT
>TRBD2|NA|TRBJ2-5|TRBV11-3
CASSLEEAGEETQYF
TGTGCCAGCAGCTTAGAAGAAGCGGGGGAAGAGACCCAGTACTTC
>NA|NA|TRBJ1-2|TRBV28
CASSALETGANYGYTF
TGTGCCAGCAGCGCACTAGAGACAGGCGCTAACTATGGCTACACCTTC
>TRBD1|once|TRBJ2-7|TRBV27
CASSRTGSPYEQYF
TGTGCCAGCAGTCGGACAGGGTCCCCCTACGAGCAGTACTTC
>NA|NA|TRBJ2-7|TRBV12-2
CASRPGRRGAGEVEHRYF
TGTGCAAGTCGCCCCGGCCGCAGAGGAGCGGGAGAGGTTGAACACCGGTACTTC
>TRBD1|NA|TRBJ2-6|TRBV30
CAWTLWGTGGAGANVLTF
TGTGCCTGGACCCTCTGGGGGACAGGGGGCGCGGGGGCCAACGTCCTGACTTTC
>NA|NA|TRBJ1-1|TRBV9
CASSVAGPNTEAFF
TGTGCCAGCAGCGTAGCAGGCCCGAACACTGAAGCTTTCTTT
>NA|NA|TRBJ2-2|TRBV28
CASSSQGTGELFF
TGTGCCAGCAGTTCTCAGGGGACCGGGGAGCTGTTTTTT
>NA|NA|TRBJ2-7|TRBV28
CASSLPGGASYEQYF
TGTGCCAGCAGTTTGCCCGGGGGAGCCTCCTACGAGCAGTACTTC
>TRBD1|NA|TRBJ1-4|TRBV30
CAAQTGTGREKLFF
TGTGCCGCCCAAACCGGGACAGGGCGGGAAAAACTGTTTTTT
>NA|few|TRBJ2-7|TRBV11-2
CASSLSHEQYF
TGTGCCAGCAGCTTATCTCACGAGCAGTACTTC
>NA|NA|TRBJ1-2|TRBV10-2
CASSERNRLYGYTF
TGCGCCAGCAGTGAGCGCAACAGGCTCTATGGCTACACCTTC
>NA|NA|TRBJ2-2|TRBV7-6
CASSASGNTGELFF
TGTGCCAGCAGCGCGTCAGGGAACACCGGGGAGCTGTTTTTT
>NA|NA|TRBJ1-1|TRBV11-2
CASSLNADTEAFF
TGTGCCAGCAGCTTAAACGCAGACACTGAAGCTTTCTTT
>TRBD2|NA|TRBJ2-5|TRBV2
CASSEGASGQETQYF
TGTGCCAGCAGTGAAGGGGCTAGCGGCCAAGAGACCCAGTACTTC
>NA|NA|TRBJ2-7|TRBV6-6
CASSRPGQYEQYF
TGTGCCAGCAGCCGCCCAGGGCAGTACGAGCAGTACTTC
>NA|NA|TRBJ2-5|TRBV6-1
CASSESGETQYF
TGTGCCAGCAGTGAATCGGGGGAGACCCAGTACTTC
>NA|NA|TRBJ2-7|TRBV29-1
CSVVDSYEQYF
TGCAGCGTTGTCGACAGCTACGAGCAGTACTTC
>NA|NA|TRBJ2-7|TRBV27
CASSLGHSYEQYF
TGTGCCAGCAGTTTAGGACACTCCTACGAGCAGTACTTC
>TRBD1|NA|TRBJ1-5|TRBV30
CAWGTRGRQPQHF
TGTGCCTGGGGCACCAGGGGGCGACAGCCCCAGCATTTT
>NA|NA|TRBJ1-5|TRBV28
CASSLVPTGNQPQHF
TGTGCCAGCAGTTTAGTCCCAACAGGGAATCAGCCCCAGCATTTT
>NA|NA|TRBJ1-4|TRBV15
CATSRDGRGREKLFF
TGTGCCACCAGCAGAGACGGCCGCGGAAGGGAAAAACTGTTTTTT
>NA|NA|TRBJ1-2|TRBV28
CASTQWDFYGYTF
TGTGCCAGCACTCAATGGGACTTTTACGGCTACACCTTC
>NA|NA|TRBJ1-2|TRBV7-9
CASSFRGGAYGYTF
TGTGCCAGCAGCTTTCGCGGGGGCGCCTATGGCTACACCTTC
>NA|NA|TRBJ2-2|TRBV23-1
CASSQTEGQPFTGELFF
TGCGCCAGCAGTCAAACGGAAGGACAGCCCTTCACCGGGGAGCTGTTTTTT
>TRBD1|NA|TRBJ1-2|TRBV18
CASSPRDRGPNYGYTF
TGTGCCAGCTCACCACGGGACAGAGGCCCTAACTATGGCTACACCTTC
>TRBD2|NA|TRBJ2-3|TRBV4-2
CASSQSLAGAGDTQYF
TGTGCCAGCAGCCAGTCACTAGCGGGGGCGGGAGATACGCAGTATTTT
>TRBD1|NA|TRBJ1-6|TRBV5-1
CASSLITGEGSPLHF
TGCGCCAGCAGCTTGATCACAGGGGAAGGATCACCCCTCCACTTT
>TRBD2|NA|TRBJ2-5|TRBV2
CASRGLAGELETQYF
TGTGCCAGCAGGGGACTAGCGGGGGAGTTGGAGACCCAGTACTTC
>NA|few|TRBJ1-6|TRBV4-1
CASSPPGGVNNSPLHF
TGCGCCAGCAGCCCTCCCGGCGGAGTAAACAATTCACCCCTCCACTTT
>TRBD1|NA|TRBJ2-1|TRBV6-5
CASSFRTGANEQFF
TGTGCCAGCAGCTTTCGGACAGGGGCTAATGAGCAGTTCTTC
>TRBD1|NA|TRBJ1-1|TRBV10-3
CAISEIQDRETEAFF
TGTGCCATCAGTGAGATCCAGGACAGGGAGACTGAAGCTTTCTTT
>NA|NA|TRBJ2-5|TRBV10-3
CAIGGEETQYF
TGTGCCATCGGAGGGGAAGAGACCCAGTACTTC
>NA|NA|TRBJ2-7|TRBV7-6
CASSLRKGRDYEQYF
TGTGCCAGCAGCTTACGTAAAGGGAGAGACTACGAGCAGTACTTC
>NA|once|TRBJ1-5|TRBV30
CAWSGQVSNQPQHF
TGTGCCTGGAGTGGACAGGTTTCCAATCAGCCCCAGCATTTT
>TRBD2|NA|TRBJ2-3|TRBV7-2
CASSLVVAGEVDTQYF
TGTGCCAGCAGCTTAGTGGTAGCGGGGGAAGTAGATACGCAGTATTTT
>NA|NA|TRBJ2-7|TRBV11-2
CASSLAQGYEQYF
TGTGCCAGCAGCTTAGCGCAGGGATACGAGCAGTACTTC
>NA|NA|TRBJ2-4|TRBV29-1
CSVEEEAGNIQYF
TGCAGCGTTGAAGAGGAGGCGGGAAACATTCAGTACTTC
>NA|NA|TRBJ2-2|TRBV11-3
CASSLSQGWSGELFF
TGTGCCAGCAGCTTATCTCAGGGTTGGTCCGGGGAGCTGTTTTTT
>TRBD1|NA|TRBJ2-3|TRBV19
CASSDGQGIDTQYF
TGTGCCAGTAGCGACGGACAGGGGATAGATACGCAGTATTTT
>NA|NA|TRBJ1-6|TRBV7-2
CASSLVGTSPSPLHF
TGTGCCAGCAGCTTAGTAGGGACTTCCCCTTCACCCCTCCACTTT
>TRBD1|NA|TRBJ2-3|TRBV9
CASSSATGALTDTQYF
TGTGCCAGCAGCAGTGCGACAGGGGCCCTCACAGATACGCAGTATTTT
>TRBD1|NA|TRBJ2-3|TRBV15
CATSRDRGQGWSDTQYF
TGTGCCACCAGCAGAGATCGGGGACAGGGGTGGTCAGATACGCAGTATTTT
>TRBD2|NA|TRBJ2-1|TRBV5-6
CASSHPGTSGSNEQFF
TGTGCCAGCAGCCACCCAGGGACTAGCGGGAGCAATGAGCAGTTCTTC
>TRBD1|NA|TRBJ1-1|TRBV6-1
CASIGTGGRTEAFF
TGTGCCAGCATTGGGACAGGGGGCCGGACTGAAGCTTTCTTT